The entry that follows covers one TCR beta chain sequence. Its antigen is unknown. The V end was cut by 5 bases, the J end by 5 bases, with 13 bases between. This CDR3 region has 14 residues. Germline CDR1 SEHNR, CDR2 FQNEAQ (reference sequence). RNA transcripts gave rise to amplified TCR beta CDR3 regions. Initially, a first-round RT-PCR of the TCR CDR3 employed the HTBI primer set. TCRdb re-analysed the multiplex PCR reads in MiXCR, keeping a single row per CDR3 protein. There are roughly 180,000 distinct CDR3 sequences in the sample; approximately 15% occur only once, and 25% to 30% lies in the top ten. The sample is drawn from a study of T cells in Graves' hyperthyroidism and ophthalmopathy. Background on the study: Peripheral blood specimens were obtained at initial diagnosis, prior to any treatment. Findings and caveats of the study: Clonotypes that were expanded in thyroid above 0.001 mostly appeared in blood too.

Graves' hyperthyroidism showing no ophthalmopathy progression within 18 months was considered stable. Source material: blood. The rearrangement uses TRBV7-9 and TRBJ1-3; D call uncertain. The TCR was taken from a woman aged 50 to 65 with Graves' hyperthyroidism. Here the CDR3 DNA reads TGTGCCAGCAGCCCTAGCTCTGCACGAAACACCATATATTTT. This translates into CASSPSSARNTIYF.